This T cell receptor (beta chain) was sequenced for a study of cytomegalovirus exposure and HLA in healthy donors. A multiplex PCR was run with 60 Vbeta primers and 13 Jbeta primers. The protocol was immunoSEQ multiplex PCR, while the TCRdb copy is restricted to in-frame clones and leaves out a portion. The table shows around 150,000 clones, with 60% to 70% occurring only once. After removal of 2 bases from V and 5 bases from J, the junction contained 8 bases not matched to a gene. The CDR3 consists of 14 residues. In germline, CDR1 is GTSNPN, CDR2 SVGIG (reference sequence). Donors counted as nominally healthy when sampled, yet unrecorded immune exposures were likely. General study findings and limits: In a later analysis, V- and J-gene trimming of beta chains associated with a DCLRE1C missense variant, replicated independently. When presence/absence was analysed, sequencing depth was taken to be roughly uniform across donors.

Remarks on this clone: Its antigen is not identified.

The rearrangement joins TRBV30 to TRBJ1-2; 7 bases line up with TRBD1. Sequencing input: PBMCs. The clonotype comes from a woman in her sixties in good health and CMV-seropositive. As DNA, the CDR3 is TGTGCCTGGAGTATCTTCGGACAGGATTATGGCTACACCTTC. It is translated as CAWSIFGQDYGYTF.